The clone carrying this TCR beta chain was seen a single time. Its antigen is as yet unknown. The junction departs from germline at one end; a sequencing error may be responsible. Repertoires were generated with immunoSEQ multiplex PCR, while TCRdb's copy carries only in-frame clones and drops some. This repertoire shows about 2 million clones, 95% found once; its top ten account for under 0.15%. This sample is part of a study of shared clonotypes between healthy human individuals. General study findings and limits: Clonotypes shared by all four donors outscored non-shared clonotypes in generation probability.

CDR3 size: 13 residues. Germline-derived CDR1 and CDR2 are SGHRS and YFSETQ. The receptor was derived from a man between 18 and 29 years old in good health. The chain uses TRBV5-1 and TRBJ2-3; 7 nucleotides line up with TRBD2. The source material was naive CD4+ T cells sorted from blood. Subset noted: CD45RA+ positively selected. CDR3 residues: CASRLGGSDTQYF. Here the CDR3 DNA reads TGCGCCAGCAGGTTGGGAGGGTCGGATACGCAGTATTTT.